These 21 T cell receptor beta chains share one sample of origin, sequenced in a study of CD8+ T cells in alopecia areata. TCR sequencing used cDNA made by reverse transcription of extracted RNA. Repertoires were generated with immunoSEQ multiplex PCR, while TCRdb's copy carries only in-frame clones and drops some. The sample consists of 150,000 or so clones, 45% to 50% of them appearing once. Sequenced here: CD8+ T cells sorted from blood, sampled at week 0. These receptors were obtained from a human donor with alopecia areata.

This clone came up many times. This chain links TRBV7-9 with TRBJ2-5, with D maybe TRBD1 (6 bases). Trimming took off 4 bases at V and 11 bases at J, with 17 bases between the two ends. Germline V gene lookup returns CDR1 SEHNR and CDR2 FQNEAQ (reference sequence). This CDR3 is 13 amino acids long. CDR3 bases: TGTGCCAGCAGCTCGGTAATTCACAGGGATCAGTACTTC. Amino acid sequence: CASSSVIHRDQYF.

There are a few counts of this clone. The J gene is TRBJ2-7, the V gene TRBV29-1, with 9 bases aligning to TRBD1. Germline V gene sequence: CDR1 SQVTM, CDR2 ANQGSEA. With 4 bases clipped from V and 4 bases from J, the junction kept 17 bases outside the gene matches. This CDR3 is 17 amino acids long. The CDR3 region has the DNA TGCAGCGTTGTCCCATTGAGCCGGGACAGGGTCTCGTACGAGCAGTACTTC. Translated, it gives CSVVPLSRDRVSYEQYF.

This clone was seen a single time. The CDR3 sequence: CATSRDLGFGQPQHF. CDR3 nucleotide sequence: TGTGCCACCAGCAGAGATCTGGGGTTCGGGCAGCCCCAGCATTTT. This chain links TRBV15 with TRBJ1-5; D unclear. V was clipped by 0 bases and J by 7 bases, with 13 bases between them. Germline V gene lookup returns CDR1 LNHNV and CDR2 YYDKDF (reference sequence). The CDR3 totals 15 residues. Drawing the rest from reference TRBV15 and TRBJ1-5, the complete variable domain is DAMVIQNPRYQVTQFGKPVTLSCSQTLNHNVMYWYQQKSSQAPKLLFHYYDKDFNNEADTPDNFQSRRPNTSFCFLDIRSPGLGDTAMYLCATSRDLGFGQPQHFGDGTRLSIL.

This clone was seen only a few times. CDR3 coding DNA: TGTGCCAGTAGGACAGGGCGCACTGAAGCTTTCTTT. Its protein product is CASRTGRTEAFF. The gene calls are TRBV19 and TRBJ1-1, with TRBD1 matching 7 bases. The germline CDR1 and CDR2 sequences are LNHDA and SQIVND (reference sequence). The CDR3 covers 12 residues. V shed 6 bases, J shed 4 bases, and the junction held 2 bases outside the gene matches.

The chain carries TRBV27 and TRBJ2-7; 7 positions agree with TRBD2. The CDR3 has 13 amino acids. Losses at the gene ends were 6 bases for V and 1 base for J; bases not matched to a gene: 3. Per germline, CDR1 MNHEY and CDR2 SMNVEV (reference sequence). The CDR3 coding sequence is TGTGCCAGCAGACCAGCGGGGTCCTACGAGCAGTACTTC. Its protein product is CASRPAGSYEQYF.

The chain employs TRBV30 and TRBJ1-2; TRBD1 matches 8 bases. CDR1 and CDR2 (germline): GTSNPN, SVGIG (reference sequence). Trimming removed 4 bases from V and 6 bases from J; junction bases left unmatched: 7. CDR3 size: 13 residues. The CDR3 sequence: CAWTPGGAHGYTF. CDR3 nucleotide sequence: TGTGCCTGGACACCAGGGGGCGCCCATGGCTACACCTTC.

This clone was counted at least ten times. CDR3 amino acids: CASSPDGTVRGKLFF. DNA for the CDR3: TGTGCCAGCAGCCCGGATGGCACGGTTCGGGGAAAACTGTTTTTT. This rearrangement joins TRBV7-9 to TRBJ1-4; D remains unclear. CDR1 is SEHNR and CDR2 is FQNEAQ in the germline V gene (reference sequence). V gave up 5 bases and J gave up 10 bases, with 20 bases separating them. The CDR3 runs 15 residues.

The rearrangement joins TRBV4-1 to TRBJ2-2; 7 bases line up with TRBD1. The V gene's germline CDR1 is MGHRA and CDR2 YSYEKL. The CDR3 totals 15 residues. The V segment lost 4 bases and the J segment 6 bases; nucleotides outside the gene matches: 8. The CDR3 coding sequence is TGCGCCAGCAGCCTTTTCGGAACAGGGGCCGGGGAGCTGTTTTTT. Translating it yields CASSLFGTGAGELFF.

The rearrangement links TRBV9 to TRBJ2-1, with 10 bases that match TRBD1. Losses at the gene ends were 4 bases for V and 6 bases for J; bases not matched to a gene: 7. This CDR3 is built from 15 residues. Germline values: CDR1 SGDLS, CDR2 YYNGEE. The CDR3 nucleotides are TGTGCCAGCAGCTTACGGGACAGGGGCTTCAATGAGCAGTTCTTC. It yields the protein CASSLRDRGFNEQFF.

The chain employs TRBV27 and TRBJ1-2, with 7 bases identical to TRBD1. V trimming: 10 bases; J trimming: 8 bases; junction bases outside the gene matches: 7. The V gene's germline CDR1 is MNHEY and CDR2 SMNVEV (reference sequence). CDR3 length equals 11 residues. The CDR3 is CATGQAGGYTF. CDR3 nucleotide sequence: TGTGCCACCGGACAGGCCGGCGGCTACACCTTC.

This clone was found a few times. The junction shows a germline mismatch at one end, possibly a read error. This chain uses TRBV27 with TRBJ1-2, with TRBD1 as a possible D gene (5 bases). The germline gives CDR1 MNHEY, CDR2 SMNVEV (reference sequence). There are 13 residues in the CDR3. The CDR3 bases are TGTGCCAGCAGCTTAGTGGGGACTTACCTTCTGGGTTTC. Residues: CASSLVGTYLLGF.

This clone showed up just a few times. The CDR3 region has the DNA TGCGCCAGCAGCCAAGAACCGGGACTACAAGAGACCCAGTACTTC. It yields the protein CASSQEPGLQETQYF. V usage is TRBV4-1 and J usage is TRBJ2-5, with 7 nucleotides matching TRBD2. V was pared by 0 bases and J by 2 bases, with 3 bases of the junction left unmatched. Germline CDR1 and CDR2: MGHRA and YSYEKL. CDR3 size: 15 residues.

This clone appeared a few times. The J gene is TRBJ2-2, the V gene TRBV14, with unresolved D. Trimming took off 4 bases at V and 8 bases at J, with 11 bases between the two ends. The CDR3 has 13 amino acids. Germline-derived CDR1 and CDR2 are SGHDN and FVKESK. The CDR3 here is CASSPPVGGELFF. The CDR3 DNA reads TGTGCCAGCAGCCCCCCCGTGGGGGGGGAGCTGTTTTTT.

The chain employs TRBV30 and TRBJ1-1; D is undetermined. CDR3 length equals 13 residues. The germline V and J ends were trimmed by 4 bases and 0 bases, with 9 bases remaining between them. CDR1 GTSNPN and CDR2 SVGIG come from the germline V gene (reference sequence). CDR3 DNA: TGTGCCTGGACCCCCGTTCTGAACACTGAAGCTTTCTTT. Translation gives CAWTPVLNTEAFF.

The gene calls are TRBV5-6 and TRBJ1-1, with 7 bases fitting TRBD1. Losses at the gene ends were 3 bases for V and 0 bases for J; bases not matched to a gene: 5. Germline V gene lookup returns CDR1 SGHDT and CDR2 YYEEEE. The CDR3 length is 15 residues. In DNA, the CDR3 is TGTGCCAGCAGCTGGGGAACAGGGGTGAACACTGAAGCTTTCTTT. Residues: CASSWGTGVNTEAFF.

In its sample, this clone was seen a few times. CDR3 bases: TGTGCCAGCAGCTTTCTTGGACAGGCAAGCTACGAGCAGTACTTC. Translated, it gives CASSFLGQASYEQYF. This chain connects TRBV13 to TRBJ2-7; 7 bases align to TRBD1. V shed 3 bases, J shed 3 bases, and the junction held 8 bases outside the gene matches. CDR3 size: 15 residues. From germline, CDR1 is PRHDT and CDR2 FYEKMQ (reference sequence).

J is TRBJ2-4 and V is TRBV1. TRBV1 is annotated as a pseudogene. The CDR3 sequence is 13 residues long. CDR3 loop: CTSSLAPIRAVRF. The CDR3 DNA reads as TGCACCAGCAGCCTAGCCCCAATTAGGGCCGTCAGATTC.

The chain carries TRBV4-3 and TRBJ2-3, with 14 bases aligning to TRBD2. The V segment lost 5 bases and the J segment 4 bases; nucleotides outside the gene matches: 5. CDR3 length equals 16 residues. The germline CDR1 and CDR2 sequences are LGHNA and YSLEER. The CDR3 DNA is TGCGCCAGCAGCTCCAGACTAGCGGGGGGGCCAGATACGCAGTATTTT. It specifies CASSSRLAGGPDTQYF.

This rearrangement joins TRBV28 to TRBJ2-2, with 9 bases that match TRBD1. Germline-derived CDR1 and CDR2 are MDHEN and SYDVKM. J gave up 6 bases and V 2 bases, and 4 bases lay outside the gene matches. There are 15 residues in the CDR3. CDR3 sequence reads: CASSLRTGAAGELFF. The CDR3 DNA is TGTGCCAGCAGTTTAAGGACAGGGGCCGCCGGGGAGCTGTTTTTT.

The chain links TRBV9 to TRBJ2-7, with D perhaps matching TRBD2 (6 bases). CDR3 length: 15 residues. Germline values: CDR1 SGDLS, CDR2 YYNGEE. The V gene lost 0 bases and the J gene lost 3 bases, with 13 bases spanning the gap. This CDR3 is CASSVADAGIYEQYF. The DNA of the CDR3 is TGTGCCAGCAGCGTAGCTGATGCGGGGATCTACGAGCAGTACTTC.

This clone was observed a few times. The chain couples TRBV7-8 to TRBJ2-2, with D perhaps matching TRBD1 (6 bases). CDR1 is SGHVS and CDR2 is FQNEAQ in the germline V gene. The V end was cut by 1 base, the J end by 3 bases, with 15 bases between. The CDR3 is made up of 17 amino acids. The CDR3 DNA reads TGTGCCAGCAGCTTAGTTCGGGGACAACCCTACACCGGGGAGCTGTTTTTT. Its protein is CASSLVRGQPYTGELFF.